This T cell receptor beta chain was sequenced during a study of blood T cell repertoires in COVID-19. Study overall: Sites in the United States, Italy and Spain provided acute and convalescent COVID-19 samples. The cDNA or gDNA used as material had been derived from T cells, B-cell-depleted T cells, or PBMCs.

CDR1 and CDR2 (germline): SQVTM, ANQGSEA. V gave up 3 bases and J gave up 0 bases, with 8 bases separating them. The CDR3 length is 13 residues. In the study's own analysis: How many nucleated cells were present was estimated from reference gene primer amplification. Data came from immunoSEQ multiplex PCR; TCRdb stores just in-frame clones and leaves some out. V and J calls and clone size come straight from that table; D and trimming were deduced from the DNA. The sample includes roughly 170,000 clones, nearly 80% seen only once; the top ten take around 24%. V and J are TRBV29-1 and TRBJ1-2; TRBD1 is a possible D gene (5 bases). The sample was peripheral blood. The clonotype originates from a woman in her 70s with acute or convalescent COVID-19. The DNA for the CDR3 is TGCAGCGTTGAGCAGGGCGCTAACTATGGCTACACCTTC. Its protein product is CSVEQGANYGYTF.